A single sample is the source of the 10 T cell receptor beta chains below, sequenced in a study of blood T cell repertoires in COVID-19. The assay was immunoSEQ multiplex PCR, and TCRdb's table has in-frame clones only and misses some. This table has around 310,000 clones, roughly 90% appearing once. The sequenced material came from PBMCs or T cells enriched from blood (not recorded which). The receptors were sampled from a woman aged 25 to 45 who had recovered from COVID-19.

V is TRBV7-9 and J is TRBJ2-2, with 7 bases matching TRBD1. CDR1 SEHNR and CDR2 FQNEAQ come from the germline V gene (reference sequence). The CDR3 extends over 14 amino acids. CDR3 nucleotides: TGTGGCAGACTCGGGACAGAGAACACCGGGGAGCTGTTTTTT. Translating gives CGRLGTENTGELFF.

V usage is TRBV6-5 and J usage is TRBJ1-4; 11 bases agree with TRBD1. J gave up 6 bases and V 4 bases, and 7 bases lay outside the gene matches. The CDR3 is 16 residues long. Per the germline V gene, CDR1 is MNHEY and CDR2 is SVGAGI. CDR3 protein: CASSWTPDRGHEKLFF. The CDR3 DNA reads as TGTGCCAGCAGTTGGACCCCGGACAGGGGGCATGAAAAACTGTTTTTT.

The V and J genes are TRBV5-1 and TRBJ1-1, with D possibly TRBD1 on 6 matching bases. Germline CDR1 is SGHRS and CDR2 is YFSETQ. CDR3 length: 13 amino acids. Trimming removed 4 bases at V and 3 bases at J, with 10 bases between. The CDR3 protein is CASSGGQYTEAFF. The CDR3 DNA follows: TGCGCCAGCAGCGGCGGACAGTACACTGAAGCTTTCTTT. Based on the CDR3 plus reference TRBV5-1 and TRBJ1-1, the full variable domain is KAGVTQTPRYLIKTRGQQVTLSCSPISGHRSVSWYQQTPGQGLQFLFEYFSETQRNKGNFPGRFSGRQFSNSRSEMNVSTLELGDSALYLCASSGGQYTEAFFGQGTRLTVV.

The rearrangement joins TRBV4-3 to TRBJ1-4; 8 bases match TRBD1. The CDR3 contains 17 residues. Germline CDR1 reads LGHNA; CDR2 reads YSLEER. Unmatched junction bases numbered 13, after V lost 4 bases and J lost 6 bases. The DNA for the CDR3 is TGCGCCAGCAGCCTCAACCAGGGGGCAGGGATCCATGAAAAACTGTTTTTT. Amino acids: CASSLNQGAGIHEKLFF.

The V call is TRBV5-5, the J call TRBJ2-1; perhaps TRBD2 as D (6 bases). From germline, CDR1 is SGHKS and CDR2 YYEKEE (reference sequence). The CDR3 has 15 amino acids. V lost 3 bases, J lost 2 bases, and 12 bases lay in between. In nucleotides, the CDR3 is TGTGCCAGCAGCTCCTTAGCGGACACCTACAATGAGCAGTTCTTC. It is translated as CASSSLADTYNEQFF.

The chain combines TRBV6-5 with TRBJ1-2, with 12 bases that match TRBD1. Germline V gene sequence: CDR1 MNHEY, CDR2 SVGAGI. V trimming: 2 bases; J trimming: 2 bases; junction bases outside the gene matches: 3. CDR3 size: 16 residues. CDR3 coding DNA: TGTGCCAGCAGTTACGGGACAGGGGGCGGGAACTATGGCTACACCTTC. Protein sequence: CASSYGTGGGNYGYTF.

The rearrangement joins TRBV7-2 to TRBJ1-6; possible D gene TRBD1, 6 bases. The CDR3 has 18 residues. V lost 1 base and J lost 10, with 23 bases in between. CDR1 and CDR2 from the germline V gene are SGHTA and FQGNSA. The CDR3 coding sequence is TGTGCCAGCAGCTTAGATGGCAGGGACACGGCTATCGGGTCACCCCTCCACTTT. Its protein is CASSLDGRDTAIGSPLHF.

The V and J genes are TRBV3-1 (or the pseudogene TRBV3-2) and TRBJ2-1; weak D call: TRBD2 (5 bases). V was pared by 4 bases and J by 1 base, with 14 bases between. Germline CDR1 reads LGHDT; CDR2 reads YNNKEL (reference sequence). The CDR3 extends over 16 amino acids. The CDR3 protein is CASSPPSWWSYNEQFF. CDR3 nucleotide sequence: TGTGCCAGCAGCCCCCCTAGCTGGTGGTCCTACAATGAGCAGTTCTTC.

The gene calls are TRBV3-1 (or the pseudogene TRBV3-2) and TRBJ2-3; 9 nucleotides align to TRBD2. The length of the CDR3 is 17 residues. Germline CDR1 and CDR2: LGHDT and YNNKEL (reference sequence). J was trimmed by 2 bases and V by 1 base; bases with no gene match: 7. In nucleotides, the CDR3 is TGTGCCAGCAGCCAAGCCTACTTAGCGGGAGTCACAGATACGCAGTATTTT. Its translation is CASSQAYLAGVTDTQYF.

DNA of the CDR3: TGTGCCAGCTCACCAGGGGAGACGACAGGGCGACAGGGCTACACCTTC. Its translation: CASSPGETTGRQGYTF. The chain joins TRBV18 to TRBJ1-2; 7 nucleotides align to TRBD1. J was trimmed by 8 bases and V by 2 bases; bases with no gene match: 14. In germline, CDR1 is KGHSH, CDR2 LQKENI. The CDR3 is 16 residues long.